Listed below are T cell receptor beta chains from one sample, sequenced in a study of T cells after yellow fever vaccination. TCRdb re-called the 5' RACE reads with MiXCR, one entry per CDR3 protein. The sample carries 350,000 or so distinct CDR3 sequences, roughly 8.4% recorded once. The input for sequencing was PBMCs, taken roughly 46 days after the first yellow fever vaccination. The receptors originated from a man between 18 and 35 years old who received the YFV17D yellow fever vaccine. Each CDR3 is given with its conserved first and last residue. The D gene is left open where the match is weak. Only part of the rows carry a size: once, few, many, or a class if the clone is expanded.

D gene,J gene,clone size,V gene,CDR3 DNA,CDR3 protein
TRBD2,TRBJ2-3,.,TRBV9,TGTGCCAGCAGCGTAGGGCTAGCGGTGCCTAGCACAGATACGCAGTATTTT,CASSVGLAVPSTDTQYF
.,TRBJ1-1,.,TRBV3-1,TGTGCCAGCAGCCATGGGATGAACACTGAAGCTTTCTTT,CASSHGMNTEAFF
.,TRBJ2-3,.,TRBV20-1,TGCAGTGCCGGGACTTGGAATAAGGCCGATACGCAGTATTTT,CSAGTWNKADTQYF
TRBD2,TRBJ2-3,few,TRBV3-1,TGTGCCAGCAGCGGGACTAGCGGGGAGTCTAGCACAGATACGCAGTATTTT,CASSGTSGESSTDTQYF
.,TRBJ2-5,many,TRBV18,TGTGCCAGCTCATTCAGCCAAGAGACCCAGTACTTC,CASSFSQETQYF
.,TRBJ2-1,few,TRBV29-1,TGCAGCGTGGGTGAGCAGTTCTTC,CSVGEQFF
.,TRBJ2-2,.,TRBV29-1,TGCAGCGTTGAGTTAGACACCGGGGAGCTGTTTTTT,CSVELDTGELFF
.,TRBJ1-1,few,TRBV5-1,TGCGCCAGCAGCCCCAGACCCGACGAAGGCACTGAAGCTTTCTTT,CASSPRPDEGTEAFF
.,TRBJ1-2,few,TRBV12-3/TRBV12-4,TGTGCCAGCAGTACAGGCTATGGCTACACCTTC,CASSTGYGYTF
.,TRBJ2-7,few,TRBV5-1,TGCGCCAGCAGCTTGGAGGTGTACGGATCTACCTACGAGCAGTACTTC,CASSLEVYGSTYEQYF
TRBD2,TRBJ2-1,many,TRBV5-1,TGCGCCAGCAGCTTGGCGCCTAGCGGAAACAATGAGCAGTTCTTC,CASSLAPSGNNEQFF
TRBD2,TRBJ2-1,few,TRBV20-1,TGCAGTGCTAGAGTTAGCGGGGGGGGCGTGGGTAGCGAGCAGTTCTTC,CSARVSGGGVGSEQFF
.,TRBJ2-1,few,TRBV18,TGTGCCAGCTCACCAGCAGGGGCCAGCTCCTACAATGAGCAGTTCTTC,CASSPAGASSYNEQFF
.,TRBJ2-3,many,TRBV7-2,TGTGCCAGCAGCTTAGCCGCGGGGCCAAGGGCAGATACGCAGTATTTT,CASSLAAGPRADTQYF
.,TRBJ2-5,.,TRBV5-6,TGTGCCAGCAGCTTGGGGGGCGCAACCGTCCCCCAGTACTTC,CASSLGGATVPQYF
.,TRBJ1-4,once,TRBV3-1,TGTGCCAGCAGCCAAGACTGGACAGATCTCCCTAATGAAAAACTGTTTTTT,CASSQDWTDLPNEKLFF
.,TRBJ2-6,few,TRBV2,TGTGCCAGCAACAGGGACGCATCTGGGGCCAACGTCCTGACTTTC,CASNRDASGANVLTF
TRBD1,TRBJ2-3,many,TRBV7-8,TGTGCCAGCAGCTTAGTGAGGGACAGGGGGCGTGAAGATACGCAGTATTTT,CASSLVRDRGREDTQYF
.,TRBJ1-4,.,TRBV5-1,TGCGCCAGCAGCGTGAGGGGTGCAACTAATGAAAAACTGTTTTTT,CASSVRGATNEKLFF
.,TRBJ1-1,.,TRBV6-6,TGTGCCAGCAGTGCGGACAGGAACACTGAAGCTTTCTTT,CASSADRNTEAFF
.,TRBJ1-6,.,TRBV7-9,TGTGCCAGCAGCCCACAGGGTCGGGCACCCCTCCACTTT,CASSPQGRAPLHF
.,TRBJ2-2,.,TRBV12-3/TRBV12-4,TGTGCCACCAGGATGGGAACCCCCGGGGAGCTGTTTTTT,CATRMGTPGELFF
TRBD1,TRBJ2-4,few,TRBV6-5,TGTGCCAGCAGTTACACTTCGGACAGGGCCAAAAACATTCAGTACTTC,CASSYTSDRAKNIQYF